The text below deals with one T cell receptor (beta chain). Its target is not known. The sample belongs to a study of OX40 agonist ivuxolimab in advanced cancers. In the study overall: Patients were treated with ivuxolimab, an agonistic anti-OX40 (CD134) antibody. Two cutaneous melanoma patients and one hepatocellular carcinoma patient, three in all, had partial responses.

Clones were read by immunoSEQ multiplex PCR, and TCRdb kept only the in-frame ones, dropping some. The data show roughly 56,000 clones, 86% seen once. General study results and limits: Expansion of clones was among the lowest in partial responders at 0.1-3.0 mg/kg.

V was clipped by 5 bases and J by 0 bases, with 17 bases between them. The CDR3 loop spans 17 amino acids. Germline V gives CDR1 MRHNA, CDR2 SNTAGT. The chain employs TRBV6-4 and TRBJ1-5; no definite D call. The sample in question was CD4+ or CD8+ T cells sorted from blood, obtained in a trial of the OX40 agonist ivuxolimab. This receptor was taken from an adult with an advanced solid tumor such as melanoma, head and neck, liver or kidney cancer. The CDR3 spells CASSRHNGNYSNQPQHF. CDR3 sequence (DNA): TGTGCCAGCAGTCGACACAATGGGAATTATAGCAATCAGCCCCAGCATTTT.